The 23 T cell receptor beta chains in this list originate from one sample, sequenced in a study of CXCR3-negative and CXCR3-positive naive CD8 T cells. The TRB cDNA libraries were prepared by 5' RACE with UMI labels. Following a re-call of the 5' RACE reads, TCRdb has one entry per CDR3 protein and lacks DNA. This table holds under 9,000 distinct CDR3 sequences. Sequencing was carried out using naive CXCR3- CD8+ T cells from blood. Subset reported: CD45RO-CCR7+CD27+CD95- naive CD8+ T cells lacking CXCR3 (TNR3-). The receptor source for this set is a human donor in good health. Some clones in this sample may be carry-over from other donors' samples.

According to its frequency, this clonotype is medium-sized. The J gene is TRBJ2-4, the V gene TRBV12-3 or TRBV12-4; TCRdb picks TRBD1, but there is no DNA to check that call. The CDR3 has 14 residues. CDR3: CASSPDRAKNIQYF.

The rearrangement joins TRBV9 to TRBJ2-5; the D gene TCRdb calls, TRBD2, cannot be checked with no DNA. The CDR3 consists of 18 residues. The germline V gene has CDR1 SGDLS and CDR2 YYNGEE. CDR3 loop: CASSVAAGGAGVEETQYF.

This clonotype ranks as medium-sized in terms of frequency. This chain joins TRBV29-1 and TRBJ1-2; TCRdb's D call of TRBD1 is untestable without DNA. Germline V gene lookup returns CDR1 SQVTM and CDR2 ANQGSEA. The CDR3 is made up of 13 amino acids. CDR3 sequence reads: CSVNRVGAIGYTF.

The CDR3 is CSVNLGSPDTQYF. V and J are TRBV29-1 and TRBJ2-3; the TRBD2 assignment by TCRdb is unverifiable without DNA. This CDR3 comprises 13 residues. Germline CDR1 and CDR2: SQVTM and ANQGSEA.

Frequency places this clonotype as medium-sized (0.01 to 0.1%). V and J are TRBV7-9 and TRBJ1-1; TCRdb names TRBD1, which stays unverified in the absence of DNA. The CDR3 extends over 15 amino acids. Germline loops: CDR1 SEHNR, CDR2 FQNEAQ (reference sequence). The CDR3 sequence: CASSLETGGETEAFF. Using reference TRBV7-9 and TRBJ1-1 for the parts outside the CDR3, the full variable domain is DTGVSQNPRHKITKRGQNVTFRCDPISEHNRLYWYRQTLGQGPEFLTYFQNEAQLEKSRLLSDRFSAERPKGSFSTLEIQRTEQGDSAMYLCASSLETGGETEAFFGQGTRLTVV.

According to its frequency, this clonotype is medium-sized. The chain joins TRBV19 to TRBJ2-1; TCRdb proposes TRBD2, but this gene call is untestable without DNA. The germline V gene has CDR1 LNHDA and CDR2 SQIVND (reference sequence). This CDR3 contains 15 residues. This chain's CDR3 is CATSLGTGAYNEQFF.

Considering frequency, this clonotype is medium-sized. This chain joins TRBV5-1 and TRBJ2-7; TCRdb lists TRBD2, though no DNA is available to test this call. This CDR3 is 13 amino acids long. The germline gives CDR1 SGHRS, CDR2 YFSETQ. CDR3 protein: CASTGTHFDEQYF.

Frequency places this clonotype as medium-sized. J is TRBJ1-6 and V is TRBV5-6. This CDR3 spans 16 amino acids. The germline V gene has CDR1 SGHDT and CDR2 YYEEEE. CDR3 protein: CASSLGGASYNSPLHF. The variable domain in full, completed from reference TRBV5-6 and TRBJ1-6, reads DAGVTQSPTHLIKTRGQQVTLRCSPKSGHDTVSWYQQALGQGPQFIFQYYEEEERQRGNFPDRFSGHQFPNYSSELNVNALLLGDSALYLCASSLGGASYNSPLHFGNGTRLTVT.

In terms of frequency, this clonotype is medium-sized (0.01 to 0.1%). V and J are TRBV4-2 and TRBJ2-1. Germline values: CDR1 LGHNA, CDR2 YNFKEQ. The CDR3 length is 14 residues. CDR3 amino acids: CASSQEPAVDEQFF.

By frequency, this clonotype registers medium-sized. The V gene is TRBV6-5, the J gene TRBJ2-3; TCRdb outputs TRBD1, but without DNA this stays unchecked. This CDR3 is built from 16 residues. CDR1 and CDR2 (germline): MNHEY, SVGAGI. The CDR3 sequence: CASSYSKPGATDTQYF.

Here the CDR3 reads CASSLFTGGREETQYF. This chain uses TRBV7-9 with TRBJ2-5; checking the TCRdb D call of TRBD2 is not possible without DNA. This CDR3 has 16 amino acids. Germline CDR1 SEHNR, CDR2 FQNEAQ (reference sequence).

According to its frequency, this clonotype is medium-sized. The chain joins TRBV7-9 to TRBJ2-1. CDR1 is SEHNR, CDR2 FQNEAQ, per germline (reference sequence). This CDR3 comprises 15 residues. The CDR3 region is CASSLGTQRGNEQFF.

By frequency, this clonotype is medium-sized. J is TRBJ2-7 and V is TRBV20-1; the D call of TRBD1 rests on TCRdb alone, since no DNA is present to check it. CDR1 is DFQATT and CDR2 is SNEGSKA in the germline V gene (reference sequence). This CDR3 is built from 14 residues. The CDR3 sequence: CSASNRDVSYEQYF.

This clonotype shows up as medium-sized by frequency. This chain uses TRBV9 with TRBJ2-1; TCRdb names TRBD2, which stays unverified in the absence of DNA. CDR3 length equals 15 residues. Germline V gene lookup returns CDR1 SGDLS and CDR2 YYNGEE. This CDR3 reads CASSPGGGHNNEQFF.

The CDR3 loop is CASSHGNEQFF. This chain connects TRBV7-6 to TRBJ2-1. Germline CDR1 SGHVS, CDR2 FNYEAQ. The CDR3 has 11 residues.

This sequence joins TRBV29-1 and TRBJ2-2; the TCRdb call, TRBD2, lacks DNA for checking. This CDR3 contains 17 residues. CDR1 is SQVTM and CDR2 is ANQGSEA in the germline V gene. CDR3 protein: CSVEIPNSGRADGELFF.

This clonotype registers medium-sized by frequency. The V call is TRBV29-1, the J call TRBJ2-4; TCRdb selects TRBD1, and the lack of DNA leaves this call unchecked. The CDR3 sequence is 14 residues long. The germline V gene encodes CDR1 SQVTM and CDR2 ANQGSEA. CDR3: CSATGGLAKNIQYF.

V usage is TRBV29-1 and J usage is TRBJ1-2. The CDR3 is 11 residues long. Germline CDR1 reads SQVTM; CDR2 reads ANQGSEA. CDR3 in amino acids: CSVEVVYGYTF.

The chain is built from TRBV6-5 and TRBJ2-2; TCRdb gives TRBD2 as the D gene, but with no DNA this cannot be confirmed. CDR1 and CDR2 from the germline V gene are MNHEY and SVGAGI. The CDR3 runs to 16 residues. The CDR3 reads CASSYDASGYTGELFF.

This sequence joins TRBV25-1 and TRBJ2-1; absent DNA, TCRdb's TRBD2 call cannot be checked. The germline CDR1 and CDR2 sequences are MGHDK and SYGVNS. The CDR3 consists of 14 residues. CDR3 amino acids: CASSDIGGYNEQFF. The variable domain in full, with the rest retrieved from reference TRBV25-1 and TRBJ2-1, is EADIYQTPRYLVIGTGKKITLECSQTMGHDKMYWYQQDPGMELHLIHYSYGVNSTEKGDLSSESTVSRIRTEHFPLTLESARPSHTSQYLCASSDIGGYNEQFFGPGTRLTVL.

The chain couples TRBV27 to TRBJ1-4. This CDR3 region has 16 residues. Germline-derived CDR1 and CDR2 are MNHEY and SMNVEV (reference sequence). CDR3 sequence: CASSTLQGSANEKLFF.

Considering frequency, this clonotype is medium-sized. The V gene is TRBV27, the J gene TRBJ1-6; the TCRdb D gene call, TRBD1, has no DNA to confirm it. This CDR3 comprises 13 residues. Germline assignment: CDR1 MNHEY and CDR2 SMNVEV (reference sequence). CDR3 residues: CASSRQGYSPLHF.

The V and J genes are TRBV29-1 and TRBJ2-2. Germline V gene lookup returns CDR1 SQVTM and CDR2 ANQGSEA. The CDR3 sequence is 13 residues long. The CDR3 loop is CSVVESNTGELFF.